This T cell receptor (beta chain) was observed in a study of cytomegalovirus exposure and HLA in healthy donors. 60 Vbeta and 13 Jbeta primers were used in PCR. TCRdb's table, derived via immunoSEQ multiplex PCR, lists solely in-frame clones and lacks some. The sample table includes 130,000 or so clones. Germline loops: CDR1 SGHTA, CDR2 FQGTGA. The CDR3 is 15 amino acids. Unmatched junction bases numbered 5, after V lost 5 bases and J lost 3 bases. The study's findings and limits: Association with HLA alleles at 0.05 false discovery rate was found for around 17,000 TCR beta sequences in a later analysis. Altogether, about 160 TCR beta chains were recorded as cytomegalovirus-associated.

Notes on this clone: Its specificity is unknown.

This sequence was found in a woman aged 18-29 years in good health and CMV-seronegative. The J gene is TRBJ2-1, the V gene TRBV7-3; 9 nucleotides line up with TRBD1. Sequenced material: PBMCs. The CDR3 DNA follows: TGTGCCAGCAGCCCGGGACAGGGAAACTACAATGAGCAGTTCTTC. Its translation: CASSPGQGNYNEQFF.